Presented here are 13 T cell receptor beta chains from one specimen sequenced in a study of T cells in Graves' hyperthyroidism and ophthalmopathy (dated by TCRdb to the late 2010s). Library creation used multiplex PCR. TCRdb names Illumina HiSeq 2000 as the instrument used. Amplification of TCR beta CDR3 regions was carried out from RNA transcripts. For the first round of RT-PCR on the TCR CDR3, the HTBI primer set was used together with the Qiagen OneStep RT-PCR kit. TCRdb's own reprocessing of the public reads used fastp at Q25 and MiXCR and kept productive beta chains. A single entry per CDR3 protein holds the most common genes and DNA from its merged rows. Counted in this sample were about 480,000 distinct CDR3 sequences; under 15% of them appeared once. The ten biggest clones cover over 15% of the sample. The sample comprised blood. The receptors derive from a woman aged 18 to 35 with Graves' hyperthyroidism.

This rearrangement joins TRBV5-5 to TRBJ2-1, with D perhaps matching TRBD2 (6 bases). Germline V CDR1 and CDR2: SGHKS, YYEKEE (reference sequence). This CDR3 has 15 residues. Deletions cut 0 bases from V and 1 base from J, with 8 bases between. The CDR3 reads CASSLDAGSYNEQFF. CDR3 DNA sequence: TGTGCCAGCAGCTTGGACGCGGGGTCCTACAATGAGCAGTTCTTC.

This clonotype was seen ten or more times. The CDR3 bases are TGCAGCGCCTGGGGGCTAGCGGGAGCCGAGGAGACCCAGTACTTC. Amino acid sequence: CSAWGLAGAEETQYF. The gene calls are TRBV29-1 and TRBJ2-5, with 10 bases fitting TRBD2. There are 15 residues in the CDR3. Germline-derived CDR1 and CDR2 are SQVTM and ANQGSEA. V lost 7 bases to trimming and J lost 5 bases; unmatched junction nucleotides: 13.

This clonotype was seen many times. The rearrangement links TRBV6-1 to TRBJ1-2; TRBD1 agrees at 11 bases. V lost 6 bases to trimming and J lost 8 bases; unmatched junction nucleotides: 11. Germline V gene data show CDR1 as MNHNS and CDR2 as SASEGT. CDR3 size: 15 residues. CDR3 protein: CASSHTRDRGLGYTF. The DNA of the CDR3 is TGTGCCAGCAGCCACACCCGGGACAGGGGGTTAGGCTACACCTTC.

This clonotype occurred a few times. The CDR3 DNA sequence: TGTGCCAGCAGCTTATCCTACTACGAGCAGTACTTC. The encoded protein is CASSLSYYEQYF. The rearrangement links TRBV7-2 to TRBJ2-7; no clear D. V lost 2 bases, J lost 3 bases, and 5 bases lay in between. This CDR3 region has 12 residues. The germline V gene has CDR1 SGHTA and CDR2 FQGNSA. Variable domain in full (rest from reference TRBV7-2 and TRBJ2-7): GAGVSQSPSNKVTEKGKDVELRCDPISGHTALYWYRQSLGQGLEFLIYFQGNSAPDKSGLPSDRFSAERTGGSVSTLTIQRTQQEDSAVYLCASSLSYYEQYFGPGTRLTVT.

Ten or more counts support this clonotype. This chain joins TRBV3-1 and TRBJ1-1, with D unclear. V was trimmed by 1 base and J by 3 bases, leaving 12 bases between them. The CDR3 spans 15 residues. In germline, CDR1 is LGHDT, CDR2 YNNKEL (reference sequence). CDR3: CASSQVPGRDTEAFF. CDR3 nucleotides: TGTGCCAGCAGCCAAGTGCCCGGACGGGACACTGAAGCTTTCTTT.

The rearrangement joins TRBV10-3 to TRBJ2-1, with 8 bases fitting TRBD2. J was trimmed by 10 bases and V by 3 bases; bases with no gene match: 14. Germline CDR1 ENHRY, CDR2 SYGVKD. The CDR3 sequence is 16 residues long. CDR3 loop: CAISDPLAAIQEEQFF. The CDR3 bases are TGTGCCATCAGTGATCCACTAGCGGCGATCCAGGAGGAGCAGTTCTTC.

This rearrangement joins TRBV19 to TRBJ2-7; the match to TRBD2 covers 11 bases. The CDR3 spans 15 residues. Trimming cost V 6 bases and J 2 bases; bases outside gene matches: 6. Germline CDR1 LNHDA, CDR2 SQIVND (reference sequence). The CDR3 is CASRNLAGGAYEQYF. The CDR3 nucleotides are TGTGCCAGTAGAAACCTAGCGGGAGGCGCCTACGAGCAGTACTTC.

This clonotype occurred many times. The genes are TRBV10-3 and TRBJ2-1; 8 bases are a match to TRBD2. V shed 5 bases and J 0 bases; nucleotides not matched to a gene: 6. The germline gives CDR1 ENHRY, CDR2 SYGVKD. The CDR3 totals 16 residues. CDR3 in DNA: TGTGCCATCAGTCGGACTAGCCCCTCCTCCTACAATGAGCAGTTCTTC. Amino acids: CAISRTSPSSYNEQFF.

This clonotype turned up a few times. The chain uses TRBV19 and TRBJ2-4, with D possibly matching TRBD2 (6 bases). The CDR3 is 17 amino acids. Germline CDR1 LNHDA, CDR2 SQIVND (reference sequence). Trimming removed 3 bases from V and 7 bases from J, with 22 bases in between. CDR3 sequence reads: CASSMGTGSPIRNIQYF. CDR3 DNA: TGTGCCAGTAGTATGGGGACCGGGAGCCCCATTCGGAACATTCAGTACTTC.

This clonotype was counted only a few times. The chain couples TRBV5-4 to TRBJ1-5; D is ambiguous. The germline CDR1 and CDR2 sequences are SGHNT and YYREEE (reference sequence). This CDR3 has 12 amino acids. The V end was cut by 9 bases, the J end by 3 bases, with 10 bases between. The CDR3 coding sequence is TGTGCCACTGGACTGCCCAATCAGCCCCAGCATTTT. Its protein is CATGLPNQPQHF.

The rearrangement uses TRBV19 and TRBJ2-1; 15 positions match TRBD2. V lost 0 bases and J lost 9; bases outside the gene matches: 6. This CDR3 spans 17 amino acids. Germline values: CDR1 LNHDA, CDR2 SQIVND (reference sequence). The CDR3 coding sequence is TGTGCCAGTAGTATAGAAAGGACTAGCGGGAGGGTCGGTGAGCAGTTCTTC. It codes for CASSIERTSGRVGEQFF.

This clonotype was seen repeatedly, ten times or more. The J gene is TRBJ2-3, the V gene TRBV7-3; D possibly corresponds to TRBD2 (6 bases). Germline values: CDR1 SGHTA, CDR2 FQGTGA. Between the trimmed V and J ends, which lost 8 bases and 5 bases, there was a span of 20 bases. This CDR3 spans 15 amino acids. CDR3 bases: TGTGCCAGCTCCCGAAGCGGGTTTGTGGGAGATACGCAGTATTTT. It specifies CASSRSGFVGDTQYF. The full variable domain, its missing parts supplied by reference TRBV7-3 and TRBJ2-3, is GAGVSQTPSNKVTEKGKYVELRCDPISGHTALYWYRQSLGQGPEFLIYFQGTGAADDSGLPNDRFFAVRPEGSVSTLKIQRTERGDSAVYLCASSRSGFVGDTQYFGPGTRLTVL.

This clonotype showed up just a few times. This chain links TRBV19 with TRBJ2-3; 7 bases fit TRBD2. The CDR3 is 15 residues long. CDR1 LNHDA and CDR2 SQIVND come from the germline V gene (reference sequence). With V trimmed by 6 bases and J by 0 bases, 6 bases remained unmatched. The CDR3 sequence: CASRRLAVSTDTQYF. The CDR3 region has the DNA TGTGCCAGTAGGAGGCTAGCGGTTAGCACAGATACGCAGTATTTT.